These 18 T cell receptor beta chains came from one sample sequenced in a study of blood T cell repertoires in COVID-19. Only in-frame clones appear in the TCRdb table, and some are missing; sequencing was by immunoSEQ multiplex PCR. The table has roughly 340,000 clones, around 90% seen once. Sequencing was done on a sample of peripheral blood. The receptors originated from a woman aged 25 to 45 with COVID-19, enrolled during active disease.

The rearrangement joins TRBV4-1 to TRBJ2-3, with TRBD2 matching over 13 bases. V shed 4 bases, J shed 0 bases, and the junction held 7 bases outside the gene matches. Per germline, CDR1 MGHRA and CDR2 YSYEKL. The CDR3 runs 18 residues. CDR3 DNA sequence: TGCGCCAGCAGCCGCAGACTAGCGGGGGGCGTTAGCACAGATACGCAGTATTTT. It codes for CASSRRLAGGVSTDTQYF.

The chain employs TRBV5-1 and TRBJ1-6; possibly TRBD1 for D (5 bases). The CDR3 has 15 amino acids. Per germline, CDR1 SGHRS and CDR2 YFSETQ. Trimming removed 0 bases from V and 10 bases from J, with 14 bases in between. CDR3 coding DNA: TGCGCCAGCAGCTTGGCCGGGGGTGGGGAATCACCCCTCCACTTT. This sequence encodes CASSLAGGGESPLHF.

CDR3 nucleotide sequence: TGTGCCAGCAGTTACTCGACAGGGGAGGTGGAAGAGACCCAGTACTTC. It is translated as CASSYSTGEVEETQYF. The genes are TRBV6-2 or TRBV6-3 and TRBJ2-5; the match to TRBD1 covers 8 bases. The CDR3 runs to 16 residues. The germline CDR1 and CDR2 sequences are MNHEY and SVGEGT. V was clipped by 0 bases and J by 3 bases; unmatched bases: 6.

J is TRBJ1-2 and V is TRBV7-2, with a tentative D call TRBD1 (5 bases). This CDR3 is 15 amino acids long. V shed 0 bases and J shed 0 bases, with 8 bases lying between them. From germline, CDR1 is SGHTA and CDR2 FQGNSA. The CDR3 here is CASSLAAGANYGYTF. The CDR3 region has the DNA TGTGCCAGCAGCTTAGCTGCGGGGGCTAACTATGGCTACACCTTC. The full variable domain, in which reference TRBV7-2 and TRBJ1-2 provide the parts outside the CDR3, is GAGVSQSPSNKVTEKGKDVELRCDPISGHTALYWYRQSLGQGLEFLIYFQGNSAPDKSGLPSDRFSAERTGGSVSTLTIQRTQQEDSAVYLCASSLAAGANYGYTFGSGTRLTVV.

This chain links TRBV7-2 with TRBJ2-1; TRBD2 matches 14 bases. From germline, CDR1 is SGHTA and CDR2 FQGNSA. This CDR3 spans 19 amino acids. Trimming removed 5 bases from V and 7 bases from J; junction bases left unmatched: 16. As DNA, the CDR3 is TGTGCCAGCAGCCCCCTCGGGACTAGCGGGAGAAGGGGCGTAAATGAGCAGTTCTTC. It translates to CASSPLGTSGRRGVNEQFF.

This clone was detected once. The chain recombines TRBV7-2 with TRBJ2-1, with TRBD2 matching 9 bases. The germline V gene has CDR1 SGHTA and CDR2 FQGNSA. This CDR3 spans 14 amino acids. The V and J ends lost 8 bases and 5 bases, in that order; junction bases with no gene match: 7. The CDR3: CASQVLAGNNEQFF. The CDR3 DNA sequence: TGTGCCAGCCAAGTCCTAGCGGGAAACAATGAGCAGTTCTTC.

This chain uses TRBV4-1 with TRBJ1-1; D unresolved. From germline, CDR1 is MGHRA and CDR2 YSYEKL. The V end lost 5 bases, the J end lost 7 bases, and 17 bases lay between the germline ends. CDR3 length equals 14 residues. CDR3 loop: CASSWRWYPDEAFF. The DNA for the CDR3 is TGCGCCAGCAGCTGGCGGTGGTACCCTGATGAAGCTTTCTTT.

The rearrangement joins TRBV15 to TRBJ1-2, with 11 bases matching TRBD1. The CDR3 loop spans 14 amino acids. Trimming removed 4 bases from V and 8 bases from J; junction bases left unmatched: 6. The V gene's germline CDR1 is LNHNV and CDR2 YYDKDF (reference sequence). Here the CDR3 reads CATSIRTGGKGYTF. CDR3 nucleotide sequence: TGTGCCACCAGCATTCGGACAGGGGGCAAGGGCTACACCTTC.

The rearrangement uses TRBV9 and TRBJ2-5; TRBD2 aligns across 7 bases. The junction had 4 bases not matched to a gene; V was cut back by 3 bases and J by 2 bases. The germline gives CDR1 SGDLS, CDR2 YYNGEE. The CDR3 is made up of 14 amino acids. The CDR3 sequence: CASSAHGGQETQYF. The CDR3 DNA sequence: TGTGCCAGCAGCGCCCACGGGGGGCAAGAGACCCAGTACTTC.

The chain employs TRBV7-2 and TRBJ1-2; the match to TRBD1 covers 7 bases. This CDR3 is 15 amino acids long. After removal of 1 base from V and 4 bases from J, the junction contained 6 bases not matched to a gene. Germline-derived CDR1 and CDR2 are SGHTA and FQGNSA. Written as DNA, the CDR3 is TGTGCCAGCAGCTTAGGAGGGGGCGCCAGCTATGGCTACACCTTC. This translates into CASSLGGGASYGYTF.

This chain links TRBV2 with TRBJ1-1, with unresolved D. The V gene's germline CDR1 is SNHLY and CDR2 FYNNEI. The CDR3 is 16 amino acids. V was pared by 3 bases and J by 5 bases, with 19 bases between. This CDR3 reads CASSDFQIGRETEAFF. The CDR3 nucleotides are TGTGCCAGCAGTGATTTTCAAATAGGGAGGGAAACTGAAGCTTTCTTT. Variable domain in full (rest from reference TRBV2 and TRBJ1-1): EPEVTQTPSHQVTQMGQEVILRCVPISNHLYFYWYRQILGQKVEFLVSFYNNEISEKSEIFDDQFSVERPDGSNFTLKIRSTKLEDSAMYFCASSDFQIGRETEAFFGQGTRLTVV.

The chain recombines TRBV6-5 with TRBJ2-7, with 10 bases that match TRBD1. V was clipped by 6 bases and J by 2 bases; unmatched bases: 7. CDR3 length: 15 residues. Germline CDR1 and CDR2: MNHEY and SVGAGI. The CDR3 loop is CASRTGTGVPYEQYV. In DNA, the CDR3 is TGTGCCAGCAGAACCGGGACAGGGGTCCCCTACGAGCAGTACGTC.

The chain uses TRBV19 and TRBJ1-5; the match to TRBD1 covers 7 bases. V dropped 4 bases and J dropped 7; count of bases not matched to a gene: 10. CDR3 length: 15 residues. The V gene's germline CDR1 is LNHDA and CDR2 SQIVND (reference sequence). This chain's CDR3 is CASSTWDRLRQPQHF. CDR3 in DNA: TGTGCCAGTAGTACTTGGGACAGATTAAGGCAGCCCCAGCATTTT.

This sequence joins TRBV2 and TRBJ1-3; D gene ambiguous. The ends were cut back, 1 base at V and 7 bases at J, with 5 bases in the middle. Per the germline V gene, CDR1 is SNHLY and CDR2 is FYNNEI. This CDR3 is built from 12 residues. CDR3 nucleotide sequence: TGTGCCAGCAGTGAAGGCGGGAACACCATATATTTT. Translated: CASSEGGNTIYF.

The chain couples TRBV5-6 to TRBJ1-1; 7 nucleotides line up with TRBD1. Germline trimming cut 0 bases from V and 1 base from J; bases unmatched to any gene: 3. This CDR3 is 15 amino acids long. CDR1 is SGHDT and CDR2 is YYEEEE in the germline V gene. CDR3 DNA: TGTGCCAGCAGCTTGGAAACAGGGGCGAACACTGAAGCTTTCTTT. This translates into CASSLETGANTEAFF.

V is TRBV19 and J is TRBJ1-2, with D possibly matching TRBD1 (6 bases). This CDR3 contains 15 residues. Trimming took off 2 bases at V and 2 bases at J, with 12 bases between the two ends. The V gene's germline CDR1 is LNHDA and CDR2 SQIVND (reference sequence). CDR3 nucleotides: TGTGCCAGTAGTATAATACAGGGCCTCAACTATGGCTACACCTTC. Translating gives CASSIIQGLNYGYTF.

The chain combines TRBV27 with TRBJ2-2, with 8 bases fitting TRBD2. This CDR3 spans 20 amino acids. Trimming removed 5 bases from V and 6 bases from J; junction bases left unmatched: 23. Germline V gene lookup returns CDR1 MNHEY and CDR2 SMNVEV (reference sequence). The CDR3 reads CASSEYRGRWQRESAGELFF. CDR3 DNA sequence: TGTGCCAGCAGTGAGTACCGGGGACGTTGGCAGCGGGAGTCGGCCGGGGAGCTGTTTTTT.

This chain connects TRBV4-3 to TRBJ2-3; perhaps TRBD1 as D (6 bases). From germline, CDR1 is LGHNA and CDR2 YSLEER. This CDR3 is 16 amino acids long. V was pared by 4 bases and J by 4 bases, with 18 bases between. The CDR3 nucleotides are TGCGCCAGCAGCCCCCATGGGACAATTGCCCCAGATACGCAGTATTTT. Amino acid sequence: CASSPHGTIAPDTQYF.